The T cell receptor beta chain under discussion was sequenced for a study of cytomegalovirus exposure and HLA in healthy donors. PCR employed 60 Vbeta and 13 Jbeta primers. Only in-frame clones appear in the TCRdb table, and some are missing; sequencing was by immunoSEQ multiplex PCR. Of about 130,000 clones listed, approximately 75% are singletons. Only a few counts were recorded for this clone. The clonotype comes from a woman in her forties in good health and CMV-seropositive. Material: PBMCs.

CDR3 DNA sequence: TGTGCCAGCAGCTCGTCACAGTACGAGCAGTACTTC. This translates into CASSSSQYEQYF. This chain joins TRBV7-9 and TRBJ2-5; no definite D call. TRBJ2-7 explains the end of the DNA better; the J call may be wrong. Per the germline V gene, CDR1 is SEHNR and CDR2 is FQNEAQ (reference sequence). This CDR3 has 12 residues.